The sequence of this TCR beta chain was determined in a study of blood T cell repertoires in COVID-19. In the source study's methods: Reference gene primers were amplified, and this amplification served to estimate nucleated cell counts. The assay was immunoSEQ multiplex PCR, and TCRdb's table has in-frame clones only and misses some. V, J and clone size were drawn from that table, and D and trimming were deduced from the DNA. Altogether roughly 130,000 clones are present, less than 85% being singletons, with the ten largest covering 12%. Germline V gene lookup returns CDR1 MGHRA and CDR2 YSYEKL. CDR3 length: 17 residues. V lost 1 base, J lost 4 bases, and 9 bases stayed unmatched.

V and J are TRBV4-1 and TRBJ1-5; 8 bases match TRBD1. The sequence was collected from a woman aged 60 to 75 with acute or convalescent COVID-19. Source material: peripheral blood. CDR3 in amino acids: CASSQGPTGVGNQPQHF. The CDR3 bases are TGCGCCAGCAGCCAAGGTCCGACAGGGGTGGGGAATCAGCCCCAGCATTTT.